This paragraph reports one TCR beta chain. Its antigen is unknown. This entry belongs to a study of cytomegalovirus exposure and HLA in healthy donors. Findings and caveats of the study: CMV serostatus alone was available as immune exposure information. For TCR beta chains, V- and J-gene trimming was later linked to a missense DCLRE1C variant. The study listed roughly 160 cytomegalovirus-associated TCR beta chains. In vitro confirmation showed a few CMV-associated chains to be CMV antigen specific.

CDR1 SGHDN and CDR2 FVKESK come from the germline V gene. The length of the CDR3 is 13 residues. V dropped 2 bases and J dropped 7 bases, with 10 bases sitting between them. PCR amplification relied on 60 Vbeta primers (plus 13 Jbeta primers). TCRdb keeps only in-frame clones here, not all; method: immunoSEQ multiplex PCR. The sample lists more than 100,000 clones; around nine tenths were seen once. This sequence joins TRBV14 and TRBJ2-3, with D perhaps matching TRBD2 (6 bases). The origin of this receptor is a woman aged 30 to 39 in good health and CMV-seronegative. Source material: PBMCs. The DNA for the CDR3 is TGTGCCAGCAGCCAATTCCGGGGGTATACGCAGTATTTT. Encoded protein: CASSQFRGYTQYF. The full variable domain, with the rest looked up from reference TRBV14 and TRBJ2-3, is EAGVTQFPSHSVIEKGQTVTLRCDPISGHDNLYWYRRVMGKEIKFLLHFVKESKQDESGMPNNRFLAERTGGTYSTLKVQPAELEDSGVYFCASSQFRGYTQYFGPGTRLTVL.